This entry lists 21 T cell receptor beta chains sequenced from one sample in a study of cytotoxic CD8 clonotypes in ibrutinib-treated CLL (dated by TCRdb to the early 2020s). In light of the paper, this sample's time point label describes: about a year on ibrutinib. Libraries came from the immunoSEQ multiplex PCR assay. TCRdb took over this immuneACCESS table, retaining in-frame rearrangements with V and J assigned. Such tables are incomplete; in checked studies, under half of the missing clones stem from an unresolved V gene, and the remainder is unexplained. This sample has over 75,000 clones in its table, and more than 75% of those were observed once. Less than 35% of the sample lies in the top ten. The source was PBMCs, collected after 12 months of ibrutinib treatment. The source of these receptors is a human donor with chronic lymphocytic leukemia.

This chain uses TRBV29-1 with TRBJ2-7, with D maybe TRBD1 (5 bases). Trimming took 4 bases from V and 2 from J, leaving 9 bases between them. In germline, CDR1 is SQVTM, CDR2 ANQGSEA. This CDR3 contains 12 residues. This CDR3 reads CSVAGNTYEQYF. The CDR3 DNA follows: TGCAGCGTTGCAGGGAACACCTACGAGCAGTACTTC.

This clone has just a few counts. The V gene is TRBV28, the J gene TRBJ1-5; D is undetermined. Germline CDR1 MDHEN, CDR2 SYDVKM. Trimming pared 6 bases from V and 3 bases from J, leaving 12 bases between. CDR3 size: 14 residues. The DNA for the CDR3 is TGTGCCAGCAGGCAGGTGGAGCCCAATCAGCCCCAGCATTTT. The encoded protein is CASRQVEPNQPQHF.

The genes are TRBV5-6 and TRBJ2-5, with 8 bases lining up with TRBD2. The V gene end was trimmed by 0 bases and the J gene end by 4 bases; junction bases not matched to a gene: 5. Per germline, CDR1 SGHDT and CDR2 YYEEEE. CDR3 length: 15 residues. The DNA of the CDR3 is TGTGCCAGCAGCTTGGTAAGCGGGGGCGGAGAGACCCAGTACTTC. This codes for CASSLVSGGGETQYF. Combining the CDR3 with reference TRBV5-6 and TRBJ2-5 gives the whole variable domain DAGVTQSPTHLIKTRGQQVTLRCSPKSGHDTVSWYQQALGQGPQFIFQYYEEEERQRGNFPDRFSGHQFPNYSSELNVNALLLGDSALYLCASSLVSGGGETQYFGPGTRLLVL.

The count of this clone is one. V usage is TRBV7-3 and J usage is TRBJ2-1, with D perhaps being TRBD1 or TRBD2 (6 bases each). The CDR3 consists of 14 residues. CDR1 is SGHTA, CDR2 FQGTGA, per germline. V dropped 5 bases and J dropped 1 base, with 9 bases sitting between them. CDR3 sequence (DNA): TGTGCCAGCAGCAAGGGGGGATCCTACAATGAGCAGTTCTTC. It encodes CASSKGGSYNEQFF.

V is TRBV6-6 and J is TRBJ1-6, with a weak D call TRBD1 (5 bases). CDR1 and CDR2 (germline): MNHNY, SVGAGI (reference sequence). The ends were cut back, 2 bases at V and 7 bases at J, with 15 bases in the middle. The CDR3 extends over 16 amino acids. CDR3 loop: CASSYGGGNLNSPLHF. The DNA of the CDR3 is TGTGCCAGCAGTTACGGGGGTGGGAATTTAAATTCACCCCTCCACTTT.

This chain's CDR3 is CASSLAGSHNEQFF. DNA of the CDR3: TGCGCCAGCAGCTTAGCGGGGTCCCACAATGAGCAGTTCTTC. The rearrangement links TRBV5-1 to TRBJ2-1; 7 bases match TRBD2. V shed 2 bases and J 5 bases; nucleotides not matched to a gene: 4. Germline V gene data show CDR1 as SGHRS and CDR2 as YFSETQ. The CDR3 covers 14 residues. Filled out from reference TRBV5-1 and TRBJ2-1, the complete variable domain reads KAGVTQTPRYLIKTRGQQVTLSCSPISGHRSVSWYQQTPGQGLQFLFEYFSETQRNKGNFPGRFSGRQFSNSRSEMNVSTLELGDSALYLCASSLAGSHNEQFFGPGTRLTVL.

Points on this clone: This same CDR3 is encoded by further DNA sequences in the sample. The rearrangement uses TRBV30 and TRBJ1-3; D is unresolved. Trimming took 1 base from V and 0 from J, leaving 7 bases between them. Germline CDR1 and CDR2: GTSNPN and SVGIG (reference sequence). The CDR3 consists of 14 residues. The DNA of the CDR3 is TGTGCCTGGAGTGGAGGCAGCTCTGGAAACACCATATATTTT. Its protein product is CAWSGGSSGNTIYF.

The chain combines TRBV5-6 with TRBJ2-3, with D uncertain. This CDR3 is 15 amino acids long. V was clipped by 0 bases and J by 0 bases, with 8 bases between them. Germline loops: CDR1 SGHDT, CDR2 YYEEEE. The DNA for the CDR3 is TGTGCCAGCAGCTTGGAACAGCGAAGCACAGATACGCAGTATTTT. This gives the protein CASSLEQRSTDTQYF.

V is TRBV19 and J is TRBJ1-3; 7 positions agree with TRBD1. The germline V gene has CDR1 LNHDA and CDR2 SQIVND (reference sequence). This CDR3 has 13 residues. Trimming cost V 5 bases and J 7 bases; bases outside gene matches: 5. Written as DNA, the CDR3 is TGTGCCAGTAGTGTGATGACAGGGAACACCATATATTTT. Translation: CASSVMTGNTIYF.

CDR3: CASDRGQGGYTF. The CDR3 DNA is TGTGCCTCCGACAGGGGGCAAGGTGGCTACACCTTC. The V and J genes are TRBV30 and TRBJ1-2; 10 bases are a match to TRBD1. The germline CDR1 and CDR2 sequences are GTSNPN and SVGIG (reference sequence). The CDR3 spans 12 residues. J was trimmed by 7 bases and V by 7 bases; bases with no gene match: 6.

This chain uses TRBV4-1 with TRBJ2-7; D remains ambiguous. The V and J ends lost 4 bases and 2 bases respectively, with 12 bases between them. CDR3 length: 14 amino acids. The germline CDR1 and CDR2 sequences are MGHRA and YSYEKL. DNA of the CDR3: TGCGCCAGCAGCCCGCCGATGGGAACCTACGAGCAGTACTTC. Translation gives CASSPPMGTYEQYF.

A single count supports this clone. This chain links TRBV9 with TRBJ1-5, with 10 bases identical to TRBD1. Germline V gene lookup returns CDR1 SGDLS and CDR2 YYNGEE. This CDR3 comprises 15 residues. J lost 4 bases, V lost 3 bases, and 4 bases had no gene match. CDR3 coding DNA: TGTGCCAGCAGCGCGACAGGGGGCCTAAATCAGCCCCAGCATTTT. Protein sequence: CASSATGGLNQPQHF.

This clone showed up just a few times. The V and J genes are TRBV7-9 and TRBJ1-5; no firm D call. The V end was cut by 0 bases, the J end by 1 base, with 4 bases between. The CDR3 has 14 amino acids. Germline CDR1 reads SEHNR; CDR2 reads FQNEAQ (reference sequence). The CDR3 here is CASSLAGSNQPQHF. The CDR3, as DNA: TGTGCCAGCAGCTTAGCAGGGAGCAATCAGCCCCAGCATTTT.

V and J are TRBV5-1 and TRBJ2-5, with D possibly being TRBD2 (7 bases). This CDR3 has 14 amino acids. Germline V gene lookup returns CDR1 SGHRS and CDR2 YFSETQ. V lost 4 bases to trimming and J lost 5 bases, with 15 bases between them. CDR3 coding DNA: TGCGCCAGCAGCCGGGGAGGGGGACCGGAGACCCAGTACTTC. The encoded protein is CASSRGGGPETQYF.

The chain recombines TRBV5-1 with TRBJ2-5, with 7 bases fitting TRBD2. CDR3 length equals 14 residues. In germline, CDR1 is SGHRS, CDR2 YFSETQ. The junction had 10 bases not matched to a gene; V was cut back by 4 bases and J by 7 bases. In nucleotides, the CDR3 is TGCGCCAGCAGCCACAGACTAGCCGAGACGACCCAGTACTTC. Translating gives CASSHRLAETTQYF.

This clone was recorded a few times. The V gene is TRBV27, the J gene TRBJ2-7; D is unclear. CDR1 and CDR2 (germline): MNHEY, SMNVEV (reference sequence). Trimming removed 11 bases from V and 6 bases from J, with 11 bases in between. The CDR3 length is 10 residues. CDR3 nucleotides: TGTGCCCCAGGAGTGGCCGAGCAGTACTTC. Amino acid sequence: CAPGVAEQYF.

The V gene is TRBV10-2, the J gene TRBJ2-5; the match to TRBD2 covers 10 bases. The CDR3 runs to 15 residues. V lost 2 bases, J lost 6 bases, and 6 bases stayed unmatched. CDR1 and CDR2 from the germline V gene are WSHSY and SAAADI. The CDR3 nucleotides are TGCGCCAGCAGTGAGGTAGCGGGGGGCGGAAAGACCCAGTACTTC. It translates to CASSEVAGGGKTQYF.

J is TRBJ1-6 and V is TRBV6-6, with TRBD1 matching over 7 bases. There are 15 residues in the CDR3. Losses at the gene ends were 3 bases for V and 7 bases for J; bases not matched to a gene: 6. Looked up from germline, CDR1 is MNHNY and CDR2 is SVGAGI (reference sequence). The CDR3 reads CASSYEGARNSPLHF. CDR3 sequence (DNA): TGTGCCAGCAGTTATGAGGGGGCTAGGAATTCACCCCTCCACTTT.

The J gene is TRBJ1-5, the V gene TRBV7-2; 8 positions agree with TRBD1. V trimming: 9 bases; J trimming: 0 bases; junction bases outside the gene matches: 10. CDR1 SGHTA and CDR2 FQGNSA come from the germline V gene. This CDR3 region has 16 residues. As DNA, the CDR3 is TGTGCCAGTTCTGCGGGACAGGCAAATAGCAATCAGCCCCAGCATTTT. Translating it yields CASSAGQANSNQPQHF.

This clone was seen only once. This chain links TRBV6-1 with TRBJ2-1; D unresolved. Trimming removed 4 bases at V and 4 bases at J, with 14 bases between. This CDR3 spans 15 amino acids. Germline-derived CDR1 and CDR2 are MNHNS and SASEGT. CDR3 region: CASSASPRPYNEQFF. CDR3 coding DNA: TGTGCCAGCAGTGCCAGCCCTAGACCTTACAATGAGCAGTTCTTC.

The CDR3 is CASSESGGPGNTIYF. In DNA form, the CDR3 reads TGTGCCAGCAGTGAATCCGGAGGGCCCGGAAACACCATATATTTT. The chain links TRBV25-1 to TRBJ1-3; D call uncertain. CDR1 and CDR2 (germline): MGHDK, SYGVNS. The CDR3 totals 15 residues. The V end lost 1 base, the J end lost 4 bases, and 11 bases lay between the germline ends.